A single sample is the source of the 26 T cell receptor beta chains below, sequenced in a study of shared clonotypes between healthy human individuals. Only in-frame clones appear in the TCRdb table, and some are missing; sequencing was by immunoSEQ multiplex PCR. The sample records about 1,800,000 clones, roughly 94% being singletons. Naive CD8 cells were CD45RO-negative, positively selected for CCR7, excluding terminally differentiated effector memory CD45RA+ cells. The sample was naive CD8+ T cells sorted from blood. These receptors originate from a man aged 18 to 35 in good health.

This chain uses TRBV30 with TRBJ2-3; 8 nucleotides match TRBD1. Germline loops: CDR1 GTSNPN, CDR2 SVGIG (reference sequence). The CDR3 covers 15 residues. With V trimmed by 0 bases and J by 1 base, 3 bases remained unmatched. The CDR3 nucleotides read TGTGCCTGGAGTGTGGGGACAGGCCGCACAGATACGCAGTATTTT. It yields the protein CAWSVGTGRTDTQYF.

The chain recombines TRBV9 with TRBJ1-2; D call uncertain. Trimming left V 0 bases short and J 8 bases short, with 11 bases between. Germline CDR1 and CDR2: SGDLS and YYNGEE. This CDR3 is built from 13 residues. CDR3 loop: CASSVVLSQGYTF. CDR3 sequence (DNA): TGTGCCAGCAGCGTAGTCCTCAGTCAAGGCTACACCTTC.

The rearrangement joins TRBV13 to TRBJ1-1; D is undetermined. This CDR3 comprises 15 residues. Deletions cut 6 bases from V and 1 base from J, with 15 bases between. CDR1 is PRHDT and CDR2 is FYEKMQ in the germline V gene (reference sequence). DNA of the CDR3: TGTGCCAGCAGTCTCTGGAAGAACAAGAACACTGAAGCTTTCTTT. Protein product: CASSLWKNKNTEAFF.

The J gene is TRBJ2-1, the V gene TRBV9; 8 bases map to TRBD2. This CDR3 has 18 amino acids. Per germline, CDR1 SGDLS and CDR2 YYNGEE. Trimming at V came to 0 bases and at J to 5 bases, leaving 13 bases not matched to a gene. CDR3 protein: CASSVDSSGHPLDNEQFF. The CDR3 nucleotides are TGTGCCAGCAGCGTAGATTCTAGCGGGCATCCTCTGGACAATGAGCAGTTCTTC.

Points on this clone: Other DNA variants within this sample encode the same CDR3. V and J are TRBV6-6 and TRBJ2-7; no reliable D call. From germline, CDR1 is MNHNY and CDR2 SVGAGI (reference sequence). The CDR3 has 12 amino acids. Trimming cost V 6 bases and J 1 base, with 7 bases left between them. The CDR3 region is CASSPSSYEQYF. In DNA, the CDR3 is TGTGCCAGCAGCCCCAGTTCCTACGAGCAGTACTTC.

This chain uses TRBV2 with TRBJ2-1; no clear D. CDR3 size: 15 residues. Germline CDR1 SNHLY, CDR2 FYNNEI. Trimming took off 5 bases at V and 5 bases at J, with 16 bases between the two ends. CDR3 sequence reads: CASSFTFGMNNEQFF. The CDR3 DNA sequence: TGTGCCAGCAGTTTTACGTTTGGGATGAACAATGAGCAGTTCTTC.

The chain carries TRBV7-9 and TRBJ2-1; 11 bases line up with TRBD2. This CDR3 comprises 16 residues. V gave up 4 bases and J gave up 5 bases; unmatched junction bases: 7. Germline CDR1 and CDR2: SEHNR and FQNEAQ (reference sequence). The chain's CDR3 is CASSSGLAVYHNEQFF. CDR3 DNA sequence: TGTGCCAGCAGCTCGGGACTAGCGGTATACCACAATGAGCAGTTCTTC.

The genes are TRBV7-8 and TRBJ2-7; 7 bases are shared with TRBD2. In germline, CDR1 is SGHVS, CDR2 FQNEAQ. J lost 2 bases, V lost 2 bases, and 3 bases had no gene match. The CDR3 sequence is 14 residues long. The chain's CDR3 is CASSLRSGAYEQYF. CDR3 bases: TGTGCCAGCAGCTTAAGAAGCGGGGCCTACGAGCAGTACTTC.

V is TRBV9 and J is TRBJ2-2; 12 bases align to TRBD2. V was clipped by 3 bases and J by 3 bases; unmatched bases: 12. Per the germline V gene, CDR1 is SGDLS and CDR2 is YYNGEE. CDR3 length: 19 residues. CDR3 DNA sequence: TGTGCCAGCAGCGCGGGAGGACTAGCGGGACCGTTTGACACCGGGGAGCTGTTTTTT. Its protein product is CASSAGGLAGPFDTGELFF.

The V call is TRBV5-6, the J call TRBJ2-1, with TRBD1 as a possible D gene (6 bases). V was cut by 0 bases and J by 8 bases, with 18 bases left in between. Germline V gives CDR1 SGHDT, CDR2 YYEEEE. This CDR3 spans 16 amino acids. In DNA form, the CDR3 reads TGTGCCAGCAGCTTGGGGGGGACATATAAAGTGCATGAGCAGTTCTTC. Translated, it gives CASSLGGTYKVHEQFF.

The chain recombines TRBV6-1 with TRBJ1-2, with no clear D. Germline assignment: CDR1 MNHNS and CDR2 SASEGT. Trimming left V 1 base short and J 1 base short, with 13 bases between. This CDR3 comprises 16 residues. CDR3 amino acids: CASSEGRFKLNYGYTF. CDR3 in DNA: TGTGCCAGCAGTGAAGGCAGATTTAAGCTTAACTATGGCTACACCTTC.

The chain employs TRBV5-8 and TRBJ2-5; D could derive from TRBD1 or TRBD2 (6 bases each). The length of the CDR3 is 13 residues. V dropped 9 bases and J dropped 0 bases, with 12 bases sitting between them. The germline gives CDR1 SGHTS, CDR2 YDEGEE. The CDR3 loop reads CANDRRDQETQYF. In DNA form, the CDR3 reads TGTGCCAACGACAGGAGGGACCAAGAGACCCAGTACTTC.

The chain joins TRBV6-9 to TRBJ2-2; tentatively, D is TRBD1 (5 bases). The CDR3 totals 15 residues. V shed 4 bases and J shed 3 bases, with 12 bases lying between them. Germline assignment: CDR1 MNHGY and CDR2 SVAAGI. The CDR3 bases are TGTGCCAGCAGTTCTAGACAGAGACACACCGGGGAGCTGTTTTTT. Translating gives CASSSRQRHTGELFF.

The gene calls are TRBV19 and TRBJ2-7; D is unresolved. The CDR3 length is 16 residues. Trimming stripped 0 bases from V and 2 bases from J, with 14 bases between. The V gene's germline CDR1 is LNHDA and CDR2 SQIVND (reference sequence). DNA for the CDR3: TGTGCCAGTAGTATAGATTTGGAGACAAAAGCCTACGAGCAGTACTTC. It codes for CASSIDLETKAYEQYF.

The chain links TRBV2 to TRBJ1-2; 9 bases agree with TRBD1. Per germline, CDR1 SNHLY and CDR2 FYNNEI. Trimming removed 6 bases from V and 3 bases from J; junction bases left unmatched: 5. The CDR3 totals 14 residues. CDR3 loop: CASRPQGADYGYTF. CDR3 nucleotides: TGTGCCAGCAGGCCACAGGGGGCTGACTATGGCTACACCTTC.

This clone appeared once. The gene calls are TRBV9 and TRBJ2-3; 9 bases line up with TRBD1. Per germline, CDR1 SGDLS and CDR2 YYNGEE. This CDR3 has 20 residues. With 4 bases clipped from V and 1 base from J, the junction kept 19 bases outside the gene matches. The CDR3 coding sequence is TGTGCCAGCAGCCTGGGGGGACAGGGAGATCGCACAGGCCGCACAGATACGCAGTATTTT. Translation gives CASSLGGQGDRTGRTDTQYF.

This chain uses TRBV4-1 with TRBJ2-5, with TRBD1 identical over 8 bases. The J call may be in error: the DNA end matches TRBJ2-7 better. Germline V lookup: CDR1 MGHRA, CDR2 YSYEKL. The CDR3 totals 14 residues. The CDR3 sequence is CASSPGQGLYEQYF. The CDR3 DNA follows: TGCGCCAGCAGCCCTGGACAGGGACTCTACGAGCAGTACTTC.

Regarding this clone: A read error may account for a junction end that differs from germline. The chain couples TRBV27 to TRBJ1-5; 7 nucleotides line up with TRBD1. The CDR3 length is 15 residues. Germline V gene sequence: CDR1 MNHEY, CDR2 SMNVEV (reference sequence). CDR3 bases: TGTGCCAACAGTACCTGGGGACAGTCCAATCAGCCCCAGCATTTT. This encodes CANSTWGQSNQPQHF.

This clone was recorded only once. The CDR3, as DNA: TGTGCCAGCAGCTTAAGTCCTCAGGACGAGCAGTACTTC. It encodes CASSLSPQDEQYF. V usage is TRBV7-9 and J usage is TRBJ2-7; D remains ambiguous. V gave up 2 bases and J gave up 5 bases, with 10 bases separating them. This CDR3 contains 13 residues. Germline values: CDR1 SEHNR, CDR2 FQNEAQ (reference sequence).

This chain links TRBV6-5 with TRBJ1-2; no definite D call. Germline CDR1 and CDR2: MNHEY and SVGAGI. The CDR3 totals 15 residues. V shed 0 bases and J shed 4 bases, with 12 bases lying between them. CDR3 nucleotides: TGTGCCAGCAGTTACTCGATCCAGGTAGCCTATGGCTACACCTTC. Amino acids: CASSYSIQVAYGYTF.

The rearrangement joins TRBV10-1 to TRBJ2-5, with 8 bases that match TRBD2. The germline V gene encodes CDR1 WNHNN and CDR2 SYGVQD (reference sequence). Trimming cost V 2 bases and J 5 bases; bases outside gene matches: 7. CDR3 length: 15 amino acids. The CDR3, as DNA: TGCGCCAGCAGTGAGGGTCGGGGGGGCGTCGAGACCCAGTACTTC. It is translated as CASSEGRGGVETQYF.

This clone was seen just once. In the same sample, other DNA sequences code for this CDR3. This chain joins TRBV27 and TRBJ2-2; D is ambiguous. This CDR3 contains 13 residues. Trimming cost V 2 bases and J 5 bases, with 6 bases left between them. Germline values: CDR1 MNHEY, CDR2 SMNVEV (reference sequence). CDR3 residues: CASSLGGTGELFF. The DNA of the CDR3 is TGTGCCAGCAGTTTAGGTGGAACCGGGGAGCTGTTTTTT.

In this sample, this clone turned up once. The chain combines TRBV25-1 with TRBJ2-3; D may match TRBD1 or TRBD2 (5 bases each). Germline V lookup: CDR1 MGHDK, CDR2 SYGVNS. CDR3 length: 15 amino acids. V dropped 3 bases and J dropped 0 bases, with 10 bases sitting between them. The CDR3 bases are TGTGCCAGCAGTGATGGGACGGTTAGCACAGATACGCAGTATTTT. The encoded protein is CASSDGTVSTDTQYF.

Remarks on this clone: The sample carries other DNA sequences with the same CDR3. The chain recombines TRBV9 with TRBJ2-7, with 8 bases fitting TRBD1. J was trimmed by 4 bases and V by 0 bases; bases with no gene match: 3. Germline lookup yields CDR1 SGDLS and CDR2 YYNGEE. This CDR3 region has 14 residues. The CDR3 region is CASSVGDRGYEQYF. The DNA for the CDR3 is TGTGCCAGCAGCGTAGGCGACAGGGGATACGAGCAGTACTTC.

This clone was detected once. Other DNA sequences within the sample encode an identical CDR3. The chain has TRBV9 and TRBJ1-1; the match to TRBD1 covers 9 bases. The CDR3 runs to 13 residues. Germline V CDR1 and CDR2: SGDLS, YYNGEE. V gave up 4 bases and J gave up 4 bases; unmatched junction bases: 2. The CDR3 coding sequence is TGTGCCAGCAGCACAGGGGGCCTCACTGAAGCTTTCTTT. This encodes CASSTGGLTEAFF.

The chain is built from TRBV19 and TRBJ2-2; weak D call: TRBD1 (6 bases). Germline V lookup: CDR1 LNHDA, CDR2 SQIVND (reference sequence). V gave up 7 bases and J gave up 4 bases, with 13 bases separating them. CDR3 length: 14 residues. The CDR3 spells CASTQGSFTGELFF. CDR3 coding DNA: TGTGCCAGTACCCAGGGGTCGTTCACCGGGGAGCTGTTTTTT.